The entry below describes one T cell receptor (beta chain). Its cognate antigen is unknown. Time point meaning: cycle 4 day 1 (C4D1), after about 6 weeks of nivolumab. Brentuximab vedotin exposure varied among the patients, all of whom had relapsed after autologous stem cell transplantation. Classifying best responses yielded complete response, partial response or progressive disease. Trimming removed 2 bases at V and 6 bases at J, with 11 bases between. This CDR3 has 14 residues. Per germline, CDR1 ENHRY and CDR2 SYGVKD. This entry is derived from a study of PD-1 blockade in classical Hodgkin lymphoma. Overall study results and limits: Researchers reported that CD4+ TCR diversity, though not CD8+, rose significantly by C4D1. Newly diagnosed patients were reported to exhibit reduced baseline TCR diversity relative to healthy donors.

Sequencing used immunoSEQ multiplex PCR; TCRdb keeps in-frame clones, though not all of them. Found here are about 51,000 clones, over 70% of them singletons; the top ten hold under 20%. The sequence was collected from a human donor with classical Hodgkin lymphoma. The sequences come from peripheral blood mononuclear cells (PBMCs), collected before the fourth cycle of nivolumab. The V gene is TRBV10-3, the J gene TRBJ2-1, with D perhaps TRBD1 (6 bases). CDR3 in DNA: TGTGCCATCAGTGAGCCGACAGGTTCCAATGAGCAGTTCTTC. Translation gives CAISEPTGSNEQFF.